These 21 T cell receptor beta chains share one sample of origin, sequenced in a study of neurological immune-mediated disorders. TCRdb analysed the 5' RACE reads with MiXCR anew, one entry per CDR3 protein. The repertoire has approximately 130,000 distinct CDR3 sequences, about 3.2% of them found once; the top ten carry over 1%. The material sequenced was PBMCs. The origin of the receptors is a woman younger than 45 with multiple sclerosis.

This clonotype was recorded at least ten times. CDR3 sequence reads: CASRRLPGGSSYNEQFF. The CDR3 region has the DNA TGTGCCAGCAGACGATTACCGGGGGGGAGCTCCTACAATGAGCAGTTCTTC. This chain links TRBV7-2 with TRBJ2-1, with TRBD2 identical over 8 bases. Trimming at V came to 6 bases and at J to 0 bases, leaving 10 bases not matched to a gene. The length of the CDR3 is 17 residues. The germline V gene has CDR1 SGHTA and CDR2 FQGNSA.

This clonotype was recorded many times. The chain has TRBV5-5 and TRBJ2-5, with TRBD1 identical over 9 bases. CDR1 is SGHKS, CDR2 YYEKEE, per germline (reference sequence). The CDR3 spans 16 residues. Trimming removed 0 bases from V and 2 bases from J; junction bases left unmatched: 5. CDR3 in amino acids: CASSLGGQGKQETQYF. As DNA, the CDR3 is TGTGCCAGCAGCTTGGGAGGACAGGGGAAACAAGAGACCCAGTACTTC.

This clonotype was picked up many times. This sequence joins TRBV10-3 and TRBJ2-7, with a tentative D call TRBD1 (6 bases). The length of the CDR3 is 12 residues. The V end was cut by 10 bases, the J end by 3 bases, with 13 bases between. Germline V CDR1 and CDR2: ENHRY, SYGVKD. CDR3 sequence reads: CATKTGLYEQYF. The CDR3 region has the DNA TGTGCCACCAAGACAGGCCTCTACGAGCAGTACTTC.

This clonotype was detected ten times or more. J is TRBJ1-2 and V is TRBV29-1, with a tentative D call TRBD1 (5 bases). CDR1 and CDR2 from the germline V gene are SQVTM and ANQGSEA. Trimming removed 5 bases at V and 0 bases at J, with 7 bases between. CDR3 size: 12 residues. CDR3 residues: CSVLDTNYGYTF. CDR3 in DNA: TGCAGCGTTCTGGACACTAACTATGGCTACACCTTC.

This clonotype turned up a few times. This may stem from a read error, because a much larger clone lies one nucleotide away. This sequence joins TRBV29-1 and TRBJ1-3, with TRBD1 as a possible D gene (5 bases). Germline V lookup: CDR1 SQVTM, CDR2 ANQGSEA. The CDR3 is 14 amino acids. The CDR3, as DNA: TGCAGCGTTGAAGTGCCGCACGGGGGAAAAACCATATATTTT. Its protein product is CSVEVPHGGKTIYF.

This clonotype was found many times. The chain has TRBV20-1 and TRBJ1-2; TRBD1 might be the D (6 bases). V was pared by 3 bases and J by 2 bases, with 19 bases between. Germline values: CDR1 DFQATT, CDR2 SNEGSKA (reference sequence). The CDR3 consists of 16 residues. The CDR3 sequence: CSASGGRWGGNYGYTF. As DNA, the CDR3 is TGCAGTGCTAGTGGGGGGCGTTGGGGAGGGAACTATGGCTACACCTTC.

In its sample, this clonotype was seen a few times. J is TRBJ1-5 and V is TRBV20-1, with D unclear. Per the germline V gene, CDR1 is DFQATT and CDR2 is SNEGSKA (reference sequence). The CDR3 totals 14 residues. V lost 2 bases, J lost 1 base, and 9 bases lay in between. The CDR3: CSARRRVSNQPQHF. DNA for the CDR3: TGCAGTGCTAGAAGGCGGGTGAGCAATCAGCCCCAGCATTTT.

There are a few counts of this clonotype. This may arise from a read error, as a much more abundant clone is one base away. The J gene is TRBJ1-3, the V gene TRBV12-3 or TRBV12-4, with D possibly matching TRBD1 (5 bases). This CDR3 has 16 amino acids. The CDR3 here is CASSSRDAISGKTIYF. DNA of the CDR3: TGTGCCAGCAGTTCCCGGGACGCTATCTCTGGAAAAACCATATATTTT.

This clonotype occurred a few times. Sequence at one end of the junction differs from germline and may be a read error. The CDR3 sequence is CVSSWTGAYEQYF. The CDR3 DNA is TGTGTCAGCAGCTGGACAGGGGCCTACGAGCAGTACTTC. The chain couples TRBV7-8 to TRBJ2-7; 9 nucleotides agree with TRBD1. The CDR3 has 13 residues. Germline V gene lookup returns CDR1 SGHVS and CDR2 FQNEAQ.

This clonotype was seen many times. V usage is TRBV30 and J usage is TRBJ2-6, with a possible D match to TRBD2 (5 bases). The CDR3 totals 14 residues. Trimming removed 4 bases at V and 0 bases at J, with 7 bases between. CDR1 and CDR2 (germline): GTSNPN, SVGIG (reference sequence). CDR3 region: CAWTEGSGANVLTF. The CDR3 nucleotides read TGTGCCTGGACCGAGGGCTCTGGGGCCAACGTCCTGACTTTC.

This clonotype showed up just a few times. This chain connects TRBV7-8 to TRBJ2-5; D is perhaps TRBD2 (6 bases). Trimming pared 4 bases from V and 7 bases from J, leaving 13 bases between. Germline V gene lookup returns CDR1 SGHVS and CDR2 FQNEAQ. The CDR3 consists of 13 residues. The CDR3 here is CASSSSPGGTQYF. In nucleotides, the CDR3 is TGTGCCAGCAGCTCAAGCCCCGGGGGGACCCAGTACTTC.

This clonotype was detected many times. V and J are TRBV6-1 and TRBJ2-3; D gene ambiguous. The V end was cut by 6 bases, the J end by 0 bases, with 4 bases between. The V gene's germline CDR1 is MNHNS and CDR2 SASEGT. There are 12 residues in the CDR3. CDR3 sequence reads: CASRESTDTQYF. For the CDR3, the DNA is TGTGCCAGCAGGGAGAGCACAGATACGCAGTATTTT.

This clonotype was recorded many times. This chain links TRBV11-2 with TRBJ2-2; TRBD1 matches at 7 bases. With V trimmed by 5 bases and J by 0 bases, 15 bases remained unmatched. The CDR3 has 19 amino acids. In germline, CDR1 is SGHAT, CDR2 FQNNGV. CDR3 protein: CASSLRTGATFANTGELFF. The CDR3 coding sequence is TGTGCCAGCAGCCTCCGGACAGGTGCCACCTTCGCGAACACCGGGGAGCTGTTTTTT.

This clonotype was observed many times. V is TRBV15 and J is TRBJ2-4, with TRBD1 matching over 10 bases. Germline trimming cut 3 bases from V and 6 bases from J; bases unmatched to any gene: 2. The CDR3 extends over 14 amino acids. CDR1 LNHNV and CDR2 YYDKDF come from the germline V gene (reference sequence). The CDR3 bases are TGTGCCACCAGCAGGGGACAGGGGCCAAACATTCAGTACTTC. Protein product: CATSRGQGPNIQYF.

This clonotype has ten or more counts. The V and J genes are TRBV15 and TRBJ1-5; TRBD1 agrees at 10 bases. The CDR3 runs to 16 residues. V dropped 0 bases and J dropped 4; count of bases not matched to a gene: 3. Per the germline V gene, CDR1 is LNHNV and CDR2 is YYDKDF (reference sequence). This chain's CDR3 is CATSRDSGQGNQPQHF. In DNA, the CDR3 is TGTGCCACCAGCAGAGATTCGGGACAGGGGAATCAGCCCCAGCATTTT. The full variable domain, rest sourced from reference TRBV15 and TRBJ1-5, is DAMVIQNPRYQVTQFGKPVTLSCSQTLNHNVMYWYQQKSSQAPKLLFHYYDKDFNNEADTPDNFQSRRPNTSFCFLDIRSPGLGDTAMYLCATSRDSGQGNQPQHFGDGTRLSIL.

The table lists this clonotype with many counts. The V and J genes are TRBV3-1 and TRBJ1-1; weak D call: TRBD1 (6 bases). The germline V and J ends were trimmed by 0 bases and 3 bases, with 11 bases remaining between them. There are 15 residues in the CDR3. Germline V gene lookup returns CDR1 LGHDT and CDR2 YNNKEL (reference sequence). CDR3: CASSQDQGFYTEAFF. CDR3 sequence (DNA): TGTGCCAGCAGCCAAGACCAGGGGTTCTACACTGAAGCTTTCTTT. Filled out from reference TRBV3-1 and TRBJ1-1, the complete variable domain reads DTAVSQTPKYLVTQMGNDKSIKCEQNLGHDTMYWYKQDSKKFLKIMFSYNNKELIINETVPNRFSPKSPDKAHLNLHINSLELGDSAVYFCASSQDQGFYTEAFFGQGTRLTVV.

In its sample, this clonotype was seen many times. J is TRBJ1-2 and V is TRBV20-1; a possible D gene is TRBD1 (5 bases). The ends were cut back, 7 bases at V and 6 bases at J, with 15 bases in the middle. Germline CDR1 reads DFQATT; CDR2 reads SNEGSKA (reference sequence). The CDR3 loop spans 12 amino acids. For the CDR3, the DNA is TGCAGTGGCCGTGAGGGGAAGGATGGCTACACCTTC. As protein: CSGREGKDGYTF.

This clonotype was seen at least ten times. This sequence joins TRBV20-1 and TRBJ1-1; D not certain. CDR3 length: 11 amino acids. V lost 7 bases and J lost 4, with 10 bases in between. The germline gives CDR1 DFQATT, CDR2 SNEGSKA (reference sequence). CDR3 sequence: CSVTYGTEAFF. In nucleotides, the CDR3 is TGCAGTGTCACCTACGGCACTGAAGCTTTCTTT.

This clonotype has a handful of counts. The rearrangement uses TRBV7-8 and TRBJ2-2; 9 nucleotides line up with TRBD2. The junction had 11 bases not matched to a gene; V was cut back by 4 bases and J by 5 bases. CDR1 SGHVS and CDR2 FQNEAQ come from the germline V gene. CDR3 length: 17 amino acids. DNA of the CDR3: TGTGCCAGCAGCTGGAGTTCTAGCGGGGTTGGGACCGGGGAGCTGTTTTTT. The encoded protein is CASSWSSSGVGTGELFF. The full variable domain, with the rest looked up from reference TRBV7-8 and TRBJ2-2, is GAGVSQSPRYKVAKRGQDVALRCDPISGHVSLFWYQQALGQGPEFLTYFQNEAQLDKSGLPSDRFFAERPEGSVSTLKIQRTQQEDSAVYLCASSWSSSGVGTGELFFGEGSRLTVL.

This clonotype was counted at least ten times. V usage is TRBV5-1 and J usage is TRBJ2-7, with D possibly matching TRBD1 (6 bases). Germline lookup yields CDR1 SGHRS and CDR2 YFSETQ. The CDR3 is made up of 16 amino acids. The V end was cut by 1 base, the J end by 2 bases, with 16 bases between. The CDR3 DNA reads as TGCGCCAGCAGCTTGCTCCCAGGGGATGGGCCCTACGAGCAGTACTTC. This translates into CASSLLPGDGPYEQYF.

The sample holds a few counts of this clonotype. The CDR3 DNA reads TGTGCCAGCAGGTCGGGACCACGCTCGACGGATGGCTACACCTTC. This translates into CASRSGPRSTDGYTF. The chain is built from TRBV5-6 and TRBJ1-2, with D perhaps TRBD1 (5 bases). The germline CDR1 and CDR2 sequences are SGHDT and YYEEEE. The CDR3 is 15 amino acids. Trimming took 5 bases from V and 6 from J, leaving 20 bases between them.